This T cell receptor beta chain comes out of a study of long-term antiretroviral therapy in people with HIV. Running of the v3.0 immunoSEQ assay took place at survey level. TCRdb's copy holds only in-frame clones and misses some; the assay was immunoSEQ multiplex PCR. The table has 15,000 to 20,000 clones, approximately 82% seen once. CDR1 KGHSH and CDR2 LQKENI come from the germline V gene. The CDR3 length is 15 residues. Trimming removed 3 bases from V and 4 bases from J, with 13 bases in between. Specimen: unsorted PBMCs, collected 0.3 years before starting antiretroviral therapy. The TCR comes from a man in his fifties or sixties with HIV. V is TRBV18 and J is TRBJ2-1, with D possibly matching TRBD2 (6 bases). For the CDR3, the DNA is TGTGCCAGCTCACCCCCTGCACGGGGGTACAATGAGCAGTTCTTC. This encodes CASSPPARGYNEQFF.